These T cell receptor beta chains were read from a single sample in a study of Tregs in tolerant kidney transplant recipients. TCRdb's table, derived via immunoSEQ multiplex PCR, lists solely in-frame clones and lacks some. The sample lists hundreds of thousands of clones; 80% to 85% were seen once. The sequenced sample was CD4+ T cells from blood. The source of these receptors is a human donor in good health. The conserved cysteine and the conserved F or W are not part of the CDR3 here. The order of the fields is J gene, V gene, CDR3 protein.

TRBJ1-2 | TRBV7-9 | ASSPPGGSYT
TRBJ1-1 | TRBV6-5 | ASKGRGNTEAF
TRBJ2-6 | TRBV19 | ASSIPRVVGANVLT
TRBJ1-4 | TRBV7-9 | ASSLAGTMGPEKLF
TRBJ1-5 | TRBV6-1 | ASSDPLSWGSNQPQH
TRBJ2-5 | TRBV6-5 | ASSYEGLKETQY
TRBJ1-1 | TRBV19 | ASSPGQGSPMNTEAF
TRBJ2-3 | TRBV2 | ASTAQLAQY
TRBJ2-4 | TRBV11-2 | ASSLVVRRAKNIQY
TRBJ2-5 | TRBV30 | AWSVLGTTNQETQY
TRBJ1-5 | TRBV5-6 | ASSFFRLSADQPQH
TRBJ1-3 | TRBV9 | ASSVEVEGNTIY
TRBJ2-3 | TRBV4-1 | ASSQQAGGVDTQY
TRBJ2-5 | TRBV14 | ASSQIPSPVGTQY
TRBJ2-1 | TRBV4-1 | ASSQTSGNYNEQF
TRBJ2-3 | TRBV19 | ASDTSGKLTDTQY
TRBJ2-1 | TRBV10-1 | ASSYRQPTSSSYNEQF
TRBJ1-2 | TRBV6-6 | ASSYLGTGDGYT
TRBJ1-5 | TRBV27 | ASRTRGLGNQPQH
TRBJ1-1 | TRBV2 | ASAGTLQGEAF
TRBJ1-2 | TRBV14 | ASSPDKNYGYT
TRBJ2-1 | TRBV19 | ASSIQGSGPQF
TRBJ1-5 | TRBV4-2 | ASSRIGQADQPQH
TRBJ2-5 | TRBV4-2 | ASSQDALAGGRGETQY
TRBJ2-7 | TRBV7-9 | ASSRLASYEQY
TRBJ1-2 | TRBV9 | ASSDTGGRGYT
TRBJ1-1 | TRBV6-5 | ASSYDLGTEAF
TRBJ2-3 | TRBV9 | ASRLTGNTADTQY
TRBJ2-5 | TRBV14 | ASSQTETQY
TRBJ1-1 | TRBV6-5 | ASSYPGQNTEAF
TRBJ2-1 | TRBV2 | ASSSGSGQF
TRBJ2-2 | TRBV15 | VTGRETGELF
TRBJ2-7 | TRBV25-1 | ASSDVALAGGSYEQY
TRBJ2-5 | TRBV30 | AWSWDTRGTQY
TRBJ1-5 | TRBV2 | ASRGGALRNQPQH
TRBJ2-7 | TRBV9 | ASSYQGGYEQY
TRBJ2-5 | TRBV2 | ASSEEETQY
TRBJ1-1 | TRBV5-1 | ASSIGGNTEAF